The present entry profiles one T cell receptor beta chain with its context. Antigen unknown. This sample is part of a study of cytotoxic CD8 clonotypes in ibrutinib-treated CLL. Study-wide points: Rising at ibrutinib response, clonality subsequently fell back toward baseline at progression.

The germline CDR1 and CDR2 sequences are MNHEY and SMNVEV (reference sequence). This CDR3 is 14 amino acids long. V gave up 5 bases and J gave up 1 base, with 11 bases separating them. Sequencing used immunoSEQ multiplex PCR; TCRdb keeps in-frame clones, though not all of them. The sample contains over 150,000 clones, 81% of which appear only once. The clonotype comes from a human donor with chronic lymphocytic leukemia. The rearrangement links TRBV27 to TRBJ1-1; a weak D match, TRBD1 (5 bases). This specimen consisted of PBMCs, obtained after 12 months of ibrutinib treatment. DNA for the CDR3: TGTGCCAGCAGTGTTCGACAGAAGAACACTGAAGCTTTCTTT. Translated, it gives CASSVRQKNTEAFF.